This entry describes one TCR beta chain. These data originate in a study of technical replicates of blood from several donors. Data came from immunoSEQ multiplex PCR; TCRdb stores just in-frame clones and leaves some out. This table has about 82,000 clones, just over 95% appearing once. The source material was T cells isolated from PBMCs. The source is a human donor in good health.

CDR3 sequence: CASISGRPYNEQFF. The CDR3 DNA follows: TGTGCCAGCATAAGCGGGAGGCCCTACAATGAGCAGTTCTTC. The chain employs TRBV27 and TRBJ2-1; 9 nucleotides match TRBD2. V lost 7 bases to trimming and J lost 2 bases; unmatched junction nucleotides: 3. The CDR3 is made up of 14 amino acids. CDR1 is MNHEY, CDR2 SMNVEV, per germline (reference sequence).